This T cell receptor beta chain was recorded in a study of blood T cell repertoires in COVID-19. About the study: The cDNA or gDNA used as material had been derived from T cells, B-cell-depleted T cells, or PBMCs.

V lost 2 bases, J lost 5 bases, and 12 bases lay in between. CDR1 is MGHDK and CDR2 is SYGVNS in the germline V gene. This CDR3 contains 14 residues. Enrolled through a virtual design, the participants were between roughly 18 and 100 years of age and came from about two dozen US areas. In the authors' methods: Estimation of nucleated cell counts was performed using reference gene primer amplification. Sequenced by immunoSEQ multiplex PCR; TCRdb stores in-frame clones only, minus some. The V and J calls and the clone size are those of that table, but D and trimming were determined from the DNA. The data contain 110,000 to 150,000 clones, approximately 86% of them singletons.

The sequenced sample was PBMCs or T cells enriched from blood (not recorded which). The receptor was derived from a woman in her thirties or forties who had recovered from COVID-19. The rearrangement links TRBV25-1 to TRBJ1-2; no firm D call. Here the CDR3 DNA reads TGTGCCAGCAGTGAACGGGGTGGAGCATATGGCTACACCTTC. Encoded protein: CASSERGGAYGYTF.